This T cell receptor (beta chain) was documented in a study of T cells in Graves' hyperthyroidism and ophthalmopathy. Across the study: The authors collected peripheral blood at initial diagnosis, before any treatment. Whole-study findings and limits: With a median lead of approximately 6.4 months before onset, the model predicted ophthalmopathy. The blood repertoire included most of the expanded thyroid clonotypes above 0.001.

Amplified regions were TCR beta CDR3 sequences from RNA transcripts. Primed by the HTBI set, a first-round RT-PCR was run on the TCR CDR3. TCRdb re-called the multiplex PCR reads through MiXCR, storing one row per CDR3 protein. The sample consists of a few hundred thousand distinct CDR3 sequences, roughly a fifth of them appearing once. This clonotype came up a few times. Its specificity is not known. The germline V gene has CDR1 ENHRY and CDR2 SYGVKD. Trimming cost V 6 bases and J 2 bases, with 18 bases left between them. CDR3 length: 16 residues. Patients with ophthalmopathy all had a Clinical Activity Score of at least 3, a NOSPECS grade of at least 4 and duration under 3 months.

This receptor was taken from a man aged 50-60 years with Graves' ophthalmopathy. The sequencing sample was made of blood. The V gene is TRBV10-3, the J gene TRBJ2-3; a possible D gene is TRBD2 (6 bases). CDR3 loop: CAIRPDRTTVTDTQYF. For the CDR3, the DNA is TGTGCCATCAGGCCTGACCGGACTACCGTCACAGATACGCAGTATTTT.